The present T cell receptor beta chain was sequenced within a study of post-analysis software for immune sequencing data. Study-level information: There were relapsing-remitting, secondary progressive and progressive-relapsing multiple sclerosis among the disease courses included.

Overall study findings and caveats: People with multiple sclerosis had a significantly lower normalized Chao1 diversity than controls did. Analysis by F measure revealed that same-batch samples clustered strongly together. Compared with controls, patients had more of about 5 TRBV segments, including TRBV5-6, TRBV5-1 and TRBV20-1.

This clonotype was recorded many times. As yet, its antigen is unknown. Trimming removed 5 bases from V and 4 bases from J, with 16 bases in between. CDR3 length: 14 residues. The V gene's germline CDR1 is DFQATT and CDR2 SNEGSKA (reference sequence). Unique molecular identifiers were present in the TCR beta cDNA libraries. Roughly 0.5 million cDNA molecules were obtained from approximately 0.91 to 9.4 million T cells. TCRdb re-called the PCR reads through MiXCR, storing one row per CDR3 protein. The data show a few hundred thousand distinct CDR3 sequences, 36% seen once. Sequenced sample: blood. This chain joins TRBV20-1 and TRBJ2-3; D uncertain. This receptor was taken from a girl aged 10-17 years with multiple sclerosis. The CDR3 reads CSAGRLGLADTQYF. Here the CDR3 DNA reads TGCAGTGCTGGCCGGTTGGGTCTTGCAGATACGCAGTATTTT.